This T cell receptor (beta chain) came from a study of shared clonotypes between healthy human individuals. Regarding the study as a whole: In this cohort, only blood was sampled, and tissue repertoires likely differ. The study found about 5% of naive CD4 clonotypes shared across a few donors. Represented genetic and exposure-history diversity was restricted by having few donors.

This clone was observed at least ten times. No antigen is known for it. Germline-derived CDR1 and CDR2 are MDHEN and SYDVKM. V was cut by 3 bases and J by 2 bases, with 7 bases left in between. This CDR3 comprises 13 residues. The assay ran at deep level. Sequenced by immunoSEQ multiplex PCR; TCRdb stores in-frame clones only, minus some. This sample has about 1 million clones, with 65% to 80% found just once. The source of this sequence is a man aged 18 to 30 in good health. The genes are TRBV28 and TRBJ2-5, with D perhaps TRBD2 (5 bases). The specimen sequenced was memory CD4+ T cells sorted from blood. The subset here: CD45RA-negative fraction. CDR3 amino acids: CASSFSGQETQYF. The CDR3 region has the DNA TGTGCCAGCAGTTTCTCGGGGCAAGAGACCCAGTACTTC.